A selection of T cell receptor beta chains follows, all from one sample in a study of cytomegalovirus exposure and HLA in healthy donors. The method was immunoSEQ multiplex PCR; TCRdb's version includes in-frame clones alone and lacks a portion of them. This sample lists 150,000 to 250,000 clones; its ten largest clones have 0.7% to 0.8%. The sequencing sample was made of PBMCs. All receptors derive from a boy aged 10-17 years in good health and CMV-seronegative. Both conserved end residues are trimmed from each CDR3.

j_call	cdr3_length	v_call	cdr3_aa
TRBJ2-3	13	TRBV29-1	SVEYLAGGQNTQY
TRBJ2-1	17	TRBV5-1	ASSTGQGAARIRYNEQF
TRBJ2-2	13	TRBV11-3	ASSSAQQGPGELF
TRBJ1-6	14	TRBV15	ATSRDKDSYNSPLH
TRBJ2-7	9	TRBV29-1	STLLGSEQY
TRBJ2-3	12	TRBV2	ASKTSGGTDTQY
TRBJ1-1	15	TRBV11-2	ASSLGPAGGLNTEAF
TRBJ2-5	15	TRBV4-2	ASSQERWGGGVETQY
TRBJ1-3	12	TRBV5-5	ASSSPGSGNTIY
TRBJ1-1	14	TRBV19	ASSIRQGMRDTEAF
TRBJ1-5	13	TRBV6-1	ASSAQKGGNQPQH
TRBJ2-3	12	TRBV15	ATSRWRGTDTQY
TRBJ1-4	10	TRBV4-1	ASSPTVGKLF
TRBJ2-5	15	TRBV5-3	ARSLAKGTGREETQY
TRBJ1-6	14	TRBV5-8	ASTRRGTGLNSPLH
TRBJ1-5	11	TRBV2	ASSVRSNQPQH
TRBJ2-7	10	TRBV28	ASSLSAYEQY
TRBJ1-1	11	TRBV7-3	ASSLGSSVEAF
TRBJ2-2	13	TRBV4-1	ASSARAGGTGELF
TRBJ2-7	13	TRBV19	ASTLKGGQNYEQY
TRBJ2-2	16	TRBV5-4	ASSDPQGLAGPGGELF
TRBJ2-5	14	TRBV28	ASSPGGAAEQETQY
TRBJ2-3	12	TRBV7-3	ASSSPLENGAQY
TRBJ1-2	10	TRBV5-6	ASSLRGNGYT
TRBJ2-2	14	TRBV7-8	ASSFYRIPNTGELF
TRBJ1-2	10	TRBV5-1	ASSWGEGPGT
TRBJ1-1	9	TRBV20-1	SDGTGTEAF
TRBJ2-7	13	TRBV19	ASSTQWGQGREQY
TRBJ2-7	11	TRBV2	ASSGARTYEQY
TRBJ2-5	13	TRBV5-1	ASSRVGQSQETQY
TRBJ2-3	15	TRBV10-2	ASRGAGSRGATDTQY
TRBJ1-6	16	TRBV27	ASSLETGGNSYNSPLH
TRBJ2-2	13	TRBV10-3	AISGGGAARKELF
TRBJ2-7	14	TRBV7-6	ASSLYNRGRGDEQY
TRBJ2-5	11	TRBV7-9	ASSPTGKETQY
TRBJ2-1	16	TRBV11-2	ASSPQVRLRGPYNEQF
TRBJ2-7	12	TRBV6-1	ASRDRGFSYEQY
TRBJ2-6	13	TRBV18	ASSPGPGASDVLT
TRBJ2-7	13	TRBV4-2	ASSQELAGLYEQY
TRBJ1-6	17	TRBV9	ASSPGGMTGSSYNSPLH
TRBJ1-2	10	TRBV29-1	SVRQGAGGYT
TRBJ1-5	11	TRBV7-6	ASSSDSYQPQH
TRBJ1-2	13	TRBV6-5	ASSYSPGGTYGYT
TRBJ2-2	14	TRBV15	ATSSRRDSNTGELF
TRBJ2-1	10	TRBV6-6	ASRLADNEQF
TRBJ2-2	17	TRBV4-3	ASSPGVGLAGAGTGELF
TRBJ2-3	14	TRBV21-1	ASRRKKGLGPDTQY
TRBJ1-6	13	TRBV5-4	ASSLLEANNSPLH
TRBJ2-2	12	TRBV7-6	ASSLRQITGELF
TRBJ1-2	13	TRBV4-1	ASSQEFRGQDGYT
TRBJ2-5	12	TRBV5-1	ASSLAAEKETQY
TRBJ1-5	11	TRBV29-1	SVAGDRYQPQH
TRBJ2-4	16	TRBV4-1	ASSQGLAGGLAKNIQY
TRBJ1-1	13	TRBV10-3	AISAEPGQGTEAF
TRBJ1-1	14	TRBV7-6	ASSPFKRSSDTEAF